Listed below are T cell receptor beta chains from one sample, sequenced in a study of T cells in Graves' hyperthyroidism and ophthalmopathy. TCRdb called the multiplex PCR reads again in MiXCR, with one record for every CDR3 protein. The profile shows about half a million distinct CDR3 sequences, 15% to 20% of them singletons. The sequencing sample was made of blood. The receptors come from a man aged 35-49 years with Graves' ophthalmopathy. The CDR3 runs from the conserved cysteine through the conserved F or W. A D gene is named only where the DNA matches it firmly. The size field is filled for only some rows; it gives once, few, many or a size class.

abundance: many; v_gene: TRBV27; j_gene: TRBJ2-7; d_gene: .; CDR3nt: TGTGCCAGCAGTTTATCCCCCTGGGGCTACGAGCAGTACTTC; CDR3aa: CASSLSPWGYEQYF
abundance: once; v_gene: TRBV3-1; j_gene: TRBJ2-1; d_gene: TRBD1; CDR3nt: TGTGCCAGCAGCCAAGGCTCAGGGGGCTATGAGCAGTTCTTC; CDR3aa: CASSQGSGGYEQFF
abundance: .; v_gene: TRBV5-1; j_gene: TRBJ1-1; d_gene: TRBD1; CDR3nt: TGCGCCAGCAGCACGGGGACAGGGGCGCGATCGAACACTGAAGCTTTCTTT; CDR3aa: CASSTGTGARSNTEAFF
abundance: few; v_gene: TRBV12-3/TRBV12-4; j_gene: TRBJ1-4; d_gene: TRBD1; CDR3nt: TGTGCCAGCAGCCCAAGTCGGGACAGGGATGAAAAACTGTTTTTT; CDR3aa: CASSPSRDRDEKLFF
abundance: few; v_gene: TRBV6-6; j_gene: TRBJ2-1; d_gene: TRBD2; CDR3nt: TGTGCCAGCAGTTACTTACTAGCGCGACAAAATGAGCAGTTCTTC; CDR3aa: CASSYLLARQNEQFF
abundance: .; v_gene: TRBV9; j_gene: TRBJ2-1; d_gene: TRBD2; CDR3nt: TGTGCTAGCAGCTACGGCCGACTAGCGGGAGACTATGAGCAGTTCTTC; CDR3aa: CASSYGRLAGDYEQFF
abundance: .; v_gene: TRBV7-2; j_gene: TRBJ2-3; d_gene: TRBD2; CDR3nt: TGTGCCAGCAGCTTAACTAGCGGGGGCCAATACACAGATACGCAGTATTTT; CDR3aa: CASSLTSGGQYTDTQYF
abundance: many; v_gene: TRBV3-1; j_gene: TRBJ2-7; d_gene: TRBD2; CDR3nt: TGTGCCAGCAGCCACACCGGGGCTAGCGGGGACTACGAGCAGTACTTC; CDR3aa: CASSHTGASGDYEQYF
abundance: .; v_gene: TRBV7-9; j_gene: TRBJ1-6; d_gene: .; CDR3nt: TGTGCCAGCAGCCCCTCGGGCAGCAATTCACCCCTCCACTTT; CDR3aa: CASSPSGSNSPLHF
abundance: many; v_gene: TRBV27; j_gene: TRBJ2-5; d_gene: TRBD1; CDR3nt: TGTGCCAGCAGTATTACGACAGGGCGAGAGACCCAGTACTTC; CDR3aa: CASSITTGRETQYF
abundance: many; v_gene: TRBV30; j_gene: TRBJ2-7; d_gene: .; CDR3nt: TGTGCCTGGAGTAGTGGCACCTACGAGCAGTACTTC; CDR3aa: CAWSSGTYEQYF
abundance: few; v_gene: TRBV6-2/TRBV6-3; j_gene: TRBJ2-7; d_gene: .; CDR3nt: TGTGCCAGCAGTGGCCCCCGTGCGGGCGCCTACGAGCAGTACTTC; CDR3aa: CASSGPRAGAYEQYF
abundance: .; v_gene: TRBV29-1; j_gene: TRBJ1-2; d_gene: TRBD1; CDR3nt: TGCAGCGTTGACGGCAGGGGGGGGTATGGCTACACCTTC; CDR3aa: CSVDGRGGYGYTF
abundance: few; v_gene: TRBV12-3/TRBV12-4; j_gene: TRBJ2-3; d_gene: TRBD2; CDR3nt: TGTGCCAGCAGTTTTGGCGGGGGGGGATTCACAGATACGCGGTATTTT; CDR3aa: CASSFGGGGFTDTRYF
abundance: .; v_gene: TRBV7-9; j_gene: TRBJ2-3; d_gene: TRBD2; CDR3nt: TGTGCCAGCAGCAAACCGGGACTAGCGGGAAGGACGCAGTATTTT; CDR3aa: CASSKPGLAGRTQYF
abundance: few; v_gene: TRBV10-3; j_gene: TRBJ2-1; d_gene: .; CDR3nt: TGTGCCATCAGGGACCCTTATTCAGCGGGCGGATACAATGAGCAGTTCTTC; CDR3aa: CAIRDPYSAGGYNEQFF
abundance: .; v_gene: TRBV3-1; j_gene: TRBJ2-3; d_gene: TRBD1; CDR3nt: TGTGCCAGCAGCCAAGATAAAGGACAGGGGACAGATACGCAGTATTTT; CDR3aa: CASSQDKGQGTDTQYF
abundance: once; v_gene: TRBV7-9; j_gene: TRBJ2-3; d_gene: TRBD2; CDR3nt: TGTGCCAGCAGACCAGCGGGAACGAGCACAGATACGCAGTATTTT; CDR3aa: CASRPAGTSTDTQYF
abundance: .; v_gene: TRBV27; j_gene: TRBJ1-2; d_gene: .; CDR3nt: TGTGCCAGCAGTTCAGCCCTGGTACAGGGTAATGGCTACACCTTC; CDR3aa: CASSSALVQGNGYTF
abundance: .; v_gene: TRBV11-2; j_gene: TRBJ1-2; d_gene: .; CDR3nt: TGTGCCAGCAGCTTTTGGACAGATAACTATGGCTACACCTTC; CDR3aa: CASSFWTDNYGYTF
abundance: many; v_gene: TRBV20-1; j_gene: TRBJ2-3; d_gene: .; CDR3nt: TGCAGTGCTACCACGGGACAAGGAACAGATACGCAGTATTTT; CDR3aa: CSATTGQGTDTQYF
abundance: .; v_gene: TRBV6-1; j_gene: TRBJ1-4; d_gene: .; CDR3nt: TGTGCCAGCAGTGATCTCCCCAGGAGTGAAAAACTGTTTTTT; CDR3aa: CASSDLPRSEKLFF
abundance: few; v_gene: TRBV4-1; j_gene: TRBJ2-5; d_gene: TRBD2; CDR3nt: TGCGCCAGCAGCCAAGATATCACCCGGACTAGCGGGATGGGAGAGACCCAGTACTTC; CDR3aa: CASSQDITRTSGMGETQYF
abundance: many; v_gene: TRBV20-1; j_gene: TRBJ2-1; d_gene: TRBD2; CDR3nt: TGCAGTGCTGGGGGAGGGAGCCAAGGCTACAATGAGCAGTTCTTC; CDR3aa: CSAGGGSQGYNEQFF
abundance: .; v_gene: TRBV20-1; j_gene: TRBJ2-5; d_gene: .; CDR3nt: TGCAGTGCTAGTCCATTCAGGGGGGGGCGGGAGACCCAGTACTTC; CDR3aa: CSASPFRGGRETQYF
abundance: few; v_gene: TRBV4-3; j_gene: TRBJ1-1; d_gene: TRBD1; CDR3nt: TGCGCCAGCAGCCAAGATCGCAGGGGGCCCGTCGGGACTGAAGCTTTCTTT; CDR3aa: CASSQDRRGPVGTEAFF
abundance: .; v_gene: TRBV12-5; j_gene: TRBJ2-3; d_gene: .; CDR3nt: TGTGCTAGCGGAGGGGACACCACAGATACGCAGTATTTT; CDR3aa: CASGGDTTDTQYF
abundance: .; v_gene: TRBV29-1; j_gene: TRBJ1-1; d_gene: .; CDR3nt: TGCAGCGTTTCCCAGGGAAACACTGAAGCTTTCTTT; CDR3aa: CSVSQGNTEAFF
abundance: .; v_gene: TRBV9; j_gene: TRBJ1-3; d_gene: .; CDR3nt: TGTGCCAGCAGCGTAGTTCCGGCGGGGGTTGCTGGAAACACCATATATTTT; CDR3aa: CASSVVPAGVAGNTIYF
abundance: few; v_gene: TRBV7-2; j_gene: TRBJ2-1; d_gene: .; CDR3nt: TGTGCCAGCAGCCCTCTTAGCCCTCGTCTGGCAGGCTACAATGAGCAGTTCTTC; CDR3aa: CASSPLSPRLAGYNEQFF
abundance: .; v_gene: TRBV20-1; j_gene: TRBJ1-1; d_gene: TRBD1; CDR3nt: TGCAGTGCTTCCAGGGGGCGAGGTGTCGGAGCTTTCTTT; CDR3aa: CSASRGRGVGAFF
abundance: few; v_gene: TRBV6-1; j_gene: TRBJ2-1; d_gene: .; CDR3nt: TGTGCCAGCAACACAGGGTGGGGGCTGAGCTCCTACAATGAGCAGTTCTTC; CDR3aa: CASNTGWGLSSYNEQFF
abundance: few; v_gene: TRBV9; j_gene: TRBJ2-7; d_gene: TRBD2; CDR3nt: TGTGCCAGCAGCGTAGTAGCGGGGGAGAATGGGGAGCAGTACTTC; CDR3aa: CASSVVAGENGEQYF
abundance: .; v_gene: TRBV4-1; j_gene: TRBJ2-7; d_gene: TRBD2; CDR3nt: TGCGCCAGCAGCCAAGTTGCTAGCGGGGGGGCACTCCGCTCCTACGAGCAGTACTTC; CDR3aa: CASSQVASGGALRSYEQYF
abundance: .; v_gene: TRBV3-1; j_gene: TRBJ1-6; d_gene: .; CDR3nt: TGTGCCAGCACCACTAGAGGAGGTCTTTGGACCTATAATTCACCCCTCCACTTT; CDR3aa: CASTTRGGLWTYNSPLHF
abundance: .; v_gene: TRBV6-1; j_gene: TRBJ2-7; d_gene: TRBD1; CDR3nt: TGTGCCAGCAGAGGGACAGGGATTTTCGGTGAGCAGTACTTC; CDR3aa: CASRGTGIFGEQYF
abundance: few; v_gene: TRBV6-2/TRBV6-3; j_gene: TRBJ2-1; d_gene: .; CDR3nt: TGTGCCAGCAGTTTTGGGGGAGACTACAATGAGCAGTTCTTC; CDR3aa: CASSFGGDYNEQFF
abundance: .; v_gene: TRBV24-1; j_gene: TRBJ2-3; d_gene: TRBD1; CDR3nt: TGTGCCACCAGTGGGTCGACAGGGATGGCAGATACGCAGTATTTT; CDR3aa: CATSGSTGMADTQYF
abundance: .; v_gene: TRBV6-1; j_gene: TRBJ2-7; d_gene: TRBD2; CDR3nt: TGTGCCAGCAGACGCCCCCTAGCGGGAAAGGGCGAGCAGTACTTC; CDR3aa: CASRRPLAGKGEQYF
abundance: .; v_gene: TRBV19; j_gene: TRBJ1-4; d_gene: .; CDR3nt: TGTGCCAGTAGTAGGGGGACAACTGAACTCTGGAAACTGTTTTTT; CDR3aa: CASSRGTTELWKLFF
abundance: many; v_gene: TRBV28; j_gene: TRBJ2-7; d_gene: .; CDR3nt: TGTGCCAGCAGTTTCCCCTTGTGGGGTAGCTCCTACGAGCAGTACTTC; CDR3aa: CASSFPLWGSSYEQYF
abundance: many; v_gene: TRBV2; j_gene: TRBJ2-5; d_gene: .; CDR3nt: TGTGCCAGCAGTGTAATACCGGGATACCAAGAGACCCAGTACTTC; CDR3aa: CASSVIPGYQETQYF